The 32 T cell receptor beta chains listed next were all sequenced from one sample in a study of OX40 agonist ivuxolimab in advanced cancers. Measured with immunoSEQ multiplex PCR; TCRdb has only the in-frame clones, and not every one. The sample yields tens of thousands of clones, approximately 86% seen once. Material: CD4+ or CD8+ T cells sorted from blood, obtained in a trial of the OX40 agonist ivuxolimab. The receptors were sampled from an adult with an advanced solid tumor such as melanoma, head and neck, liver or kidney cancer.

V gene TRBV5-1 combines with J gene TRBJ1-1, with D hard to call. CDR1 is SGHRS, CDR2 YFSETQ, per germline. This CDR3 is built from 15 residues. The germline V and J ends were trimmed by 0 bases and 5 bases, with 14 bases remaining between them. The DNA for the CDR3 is TGCGCCAGCAGCTTGGAGGCTCAAATGGGAACTGAAGCTTTCTTT. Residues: CASSLEAQMGTEAFF.

The CDR3 reads CASGESGYGYTF. CDR3 DNA sequence: TGTGCCAGCGGGGAATCGGGCTATGGCTACACCTTC. This rearrangement joins TRBV27 to TRBJ1-2; D is uncertain. In germline, CDR1 is MNHEY, CDR2 SMNVEV (reference sequence). Trimming stripped 8 bases from V and 4 bases from J, with 11 bases between. This CDR3 is 12 amino acids long.

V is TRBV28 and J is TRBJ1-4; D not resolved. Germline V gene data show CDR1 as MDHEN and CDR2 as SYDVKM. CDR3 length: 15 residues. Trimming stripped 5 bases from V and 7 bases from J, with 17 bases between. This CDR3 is CASSLPQTGSEKLFF. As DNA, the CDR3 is TGTGCCAGCAGTCTACCCCAAACCGGGAGTGAAAAACTGTTTTTT.

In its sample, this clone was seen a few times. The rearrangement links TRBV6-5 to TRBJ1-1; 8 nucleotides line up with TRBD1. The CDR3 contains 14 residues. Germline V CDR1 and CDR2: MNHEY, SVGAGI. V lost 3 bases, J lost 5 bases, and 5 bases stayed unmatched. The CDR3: CASSYNTGGTEAFF. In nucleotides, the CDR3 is TGTGCCAGCAGTTATAACACAGGGGGGACTGAAGCTTTCTTT.

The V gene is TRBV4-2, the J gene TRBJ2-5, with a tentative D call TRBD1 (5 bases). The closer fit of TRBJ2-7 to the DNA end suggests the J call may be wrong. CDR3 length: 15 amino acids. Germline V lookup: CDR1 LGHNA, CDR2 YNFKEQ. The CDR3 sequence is CASSQEVGHLYEQYF. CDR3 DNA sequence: TGTGCCAGCAGCCAAGAGGTTGGACATCTCTACGAGCAGTACTTC.

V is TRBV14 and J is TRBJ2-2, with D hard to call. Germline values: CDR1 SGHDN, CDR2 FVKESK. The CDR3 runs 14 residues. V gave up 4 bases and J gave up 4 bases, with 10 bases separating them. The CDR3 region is CASSLDRGTGELFF. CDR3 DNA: TGTGCCAGCAGCCTCGATCGAGGCACCGGGGAGCTGTTTTTT.

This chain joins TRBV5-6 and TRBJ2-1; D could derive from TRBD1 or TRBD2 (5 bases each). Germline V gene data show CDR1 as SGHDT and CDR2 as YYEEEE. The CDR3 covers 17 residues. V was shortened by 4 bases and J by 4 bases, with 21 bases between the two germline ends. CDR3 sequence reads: CASSPGRVFSLYNEQFF. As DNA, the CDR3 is TGTGCCAGCAGCCCGGGACGGGTATTCTCCCTTTACAATGAGCAGTTCTTC.

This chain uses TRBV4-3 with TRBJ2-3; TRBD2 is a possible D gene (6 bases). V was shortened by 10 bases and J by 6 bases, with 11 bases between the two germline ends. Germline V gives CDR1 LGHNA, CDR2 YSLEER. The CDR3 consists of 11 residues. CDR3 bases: TGCGCCACCGGACGGGGGGATACGCAGTATTTT. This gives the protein CATGRGDTQYF.

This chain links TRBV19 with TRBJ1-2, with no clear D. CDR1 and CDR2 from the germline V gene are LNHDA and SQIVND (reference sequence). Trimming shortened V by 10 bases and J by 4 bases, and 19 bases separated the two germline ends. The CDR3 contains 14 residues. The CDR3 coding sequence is TGTGCCACCAGTCCCGCGTTTGCGGGCTATGGCTACACCTTC. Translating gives CATSPAFAGYGYTF.

CDR3 DNA sequence: TGTGCCAGCAGTGACTCGAACAGGACCGACCCGGGTCAGCCCCAGCATTTT. Protein: CASSDSNRTDPGQPQHF. The chain joins TRBV6-4 to TRBJ1-5, with D possibly being TRBD1 (5 bases). Germline assignment: CDR1 MRHNA and CDR2 SNTAGT. The CDR3 contains 17 residues. Trimming removed 0 bases at V and 6 bases at J, with 18 bases between.

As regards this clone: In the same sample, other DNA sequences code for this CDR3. This chain's CDR3 is CASSSPMAGLNYGYTF. Here the CDR3 DNA reads TGCGCCAGCAGCTCGCCGATGGCAGGTCTAAACTATGGCTACACCTTC. This chain links TRBV4-1 with TRBJ1-2, with D unclear. V lost 5 bases and J lost 2, with 18 bases in between. Germline V gene data show CDR1 as MGHRA and CDR2 as YSYEKL. The CDR3 is made up of 16 amino acids.

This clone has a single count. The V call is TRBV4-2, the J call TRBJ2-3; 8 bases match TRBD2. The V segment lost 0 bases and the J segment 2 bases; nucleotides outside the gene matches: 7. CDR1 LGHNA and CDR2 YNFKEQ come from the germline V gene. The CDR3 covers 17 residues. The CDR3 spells CASSQDALAGLTDTQYF. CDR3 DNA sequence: TGTGCCAGCAGCCAAGATGCGCTAGCGGGCCTCACAGATACGCAGTATTTT.

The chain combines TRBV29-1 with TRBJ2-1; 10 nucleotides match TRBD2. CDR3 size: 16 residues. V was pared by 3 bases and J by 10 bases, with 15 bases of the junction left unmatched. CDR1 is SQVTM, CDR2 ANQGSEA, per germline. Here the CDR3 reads CSVDAVAGGFGVEQFF. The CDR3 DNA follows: TGCAGCGTTGATGCGGTAGCGGGGGGCTTCGGTGTAGAGCAGTTCTTC.

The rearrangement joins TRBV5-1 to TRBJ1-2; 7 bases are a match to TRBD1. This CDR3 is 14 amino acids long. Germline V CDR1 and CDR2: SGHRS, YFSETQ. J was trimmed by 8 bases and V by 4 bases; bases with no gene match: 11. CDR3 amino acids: CASSRTGRSGGYTF. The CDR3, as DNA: TGCGCCAGCAGCAGGACAGGACGTTCGGGAGGCTACACCTTC.

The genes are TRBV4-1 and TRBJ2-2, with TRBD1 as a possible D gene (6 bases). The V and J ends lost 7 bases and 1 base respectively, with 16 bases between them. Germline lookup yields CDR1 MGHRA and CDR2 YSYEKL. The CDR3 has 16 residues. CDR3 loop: CASTPRTVLNTGELFF. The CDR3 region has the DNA TGCGCCAGCACCCCCAGGACAGTTTTGAACACCGGGGAGCTGTTTTTT.

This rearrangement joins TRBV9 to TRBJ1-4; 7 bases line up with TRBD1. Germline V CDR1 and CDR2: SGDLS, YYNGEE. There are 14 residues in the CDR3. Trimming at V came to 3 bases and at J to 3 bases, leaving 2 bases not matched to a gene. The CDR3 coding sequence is TGTGCCAGCAGCGAGGGGGCGGCTAATGAAAAACTGTTTTTT. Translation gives CASSEGAANEKLFF. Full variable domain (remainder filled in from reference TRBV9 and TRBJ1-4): DSGVTQTPKHLITATGQRVTLRCSPRSGDLSVYWYQQSLDQGLQFLIQYYNGEERAKGNILERFSAQQFPDLHSELNLSSLELGDSALYFCASSEGAANEKLFFGSGTQLSVL.

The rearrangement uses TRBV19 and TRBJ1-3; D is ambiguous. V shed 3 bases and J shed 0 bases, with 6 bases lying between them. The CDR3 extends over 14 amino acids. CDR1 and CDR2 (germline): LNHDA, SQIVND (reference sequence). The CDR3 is CASSILVSGNTIYF. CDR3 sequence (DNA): TGTGCCAGTAGTATCCTGGTCTCTGGAAACACCATATATTTT. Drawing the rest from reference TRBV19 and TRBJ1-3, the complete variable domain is DGGITQSPKYLFRKEGQNVTLSCEQNLNHDAMYWYRQDPGQGLRLIYYSQIVNDFQKGDIAEGYSVSREKKESFPLTVTSAQKNPTAFYLCASSILVSGNTIYFGEGSWLTVV.

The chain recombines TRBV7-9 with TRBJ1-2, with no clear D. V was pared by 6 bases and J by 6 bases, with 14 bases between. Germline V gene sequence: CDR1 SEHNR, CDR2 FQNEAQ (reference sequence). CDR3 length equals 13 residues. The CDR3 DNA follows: TGTGCCAGCAGGAGCATCGGGGATCATGGCTACACCTTC. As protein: CASRSIGDHGYTF.

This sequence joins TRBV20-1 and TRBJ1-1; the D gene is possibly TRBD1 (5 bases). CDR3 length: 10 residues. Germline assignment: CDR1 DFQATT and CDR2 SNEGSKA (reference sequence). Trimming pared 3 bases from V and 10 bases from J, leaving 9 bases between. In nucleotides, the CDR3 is TGCAGTGCTAGGGGGGGGAGAGCTTTCTTT. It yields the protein CSARGGRAFF.

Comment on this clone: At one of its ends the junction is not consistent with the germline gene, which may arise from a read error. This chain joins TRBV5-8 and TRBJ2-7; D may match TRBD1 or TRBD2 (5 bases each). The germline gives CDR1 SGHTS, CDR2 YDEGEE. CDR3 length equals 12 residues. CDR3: CASSRWERGQDF. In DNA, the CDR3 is TGTGCCAGCAGCCGATGGGAGAGAGGACAAGACTTC.

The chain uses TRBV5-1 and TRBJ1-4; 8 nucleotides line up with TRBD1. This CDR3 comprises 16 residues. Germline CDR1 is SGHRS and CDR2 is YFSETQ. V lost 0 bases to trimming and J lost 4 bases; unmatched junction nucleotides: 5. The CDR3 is CASSLETGALNEKLFF. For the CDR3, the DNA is TGCGCCAGCAGCTTGGAGACAGGGGCCCTTAATGAAAAACTGTTTTTT.

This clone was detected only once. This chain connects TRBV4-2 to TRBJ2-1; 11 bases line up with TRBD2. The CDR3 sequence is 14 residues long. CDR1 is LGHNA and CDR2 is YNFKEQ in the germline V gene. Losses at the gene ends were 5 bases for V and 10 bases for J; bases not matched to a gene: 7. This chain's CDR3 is CASSSGLAGGEQFF. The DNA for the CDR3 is TGTGCCAGCAGCTCCGGACTAGCGGGTGGGGAGCAGTTCTTC.

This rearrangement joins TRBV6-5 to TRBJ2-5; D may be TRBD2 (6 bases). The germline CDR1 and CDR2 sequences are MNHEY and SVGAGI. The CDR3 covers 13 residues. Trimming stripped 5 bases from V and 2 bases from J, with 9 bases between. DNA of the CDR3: TGTGCCAGCAGTGGGGCGGGGCAAGAGACCCAGTACTTC. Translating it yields CASSGAGQETQYF.

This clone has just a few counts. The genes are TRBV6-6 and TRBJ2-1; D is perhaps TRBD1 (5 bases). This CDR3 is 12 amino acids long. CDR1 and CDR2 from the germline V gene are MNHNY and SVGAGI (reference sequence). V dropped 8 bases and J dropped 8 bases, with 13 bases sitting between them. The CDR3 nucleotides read TGTGCCAGCGGGGCCGATTCGGATGAGCAGTTCTTC. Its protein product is CASGADSDEQFF.

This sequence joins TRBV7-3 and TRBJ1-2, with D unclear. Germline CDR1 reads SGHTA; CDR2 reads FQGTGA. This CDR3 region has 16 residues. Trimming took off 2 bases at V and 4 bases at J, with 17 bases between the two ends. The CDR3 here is CASSLVVPGEGYGYTF. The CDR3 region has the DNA TGTGCCAGCAGCTTAGTAGTTCCGGGCGAGGGCTATGGCTACACCTTC.

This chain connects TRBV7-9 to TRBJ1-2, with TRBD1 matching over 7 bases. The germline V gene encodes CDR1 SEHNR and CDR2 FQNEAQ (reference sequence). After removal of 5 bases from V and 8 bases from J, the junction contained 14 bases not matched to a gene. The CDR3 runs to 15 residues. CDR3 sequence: CASSEDRAQIWGYTF. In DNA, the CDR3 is TGTGCCAGCAGCGAAGACAGGGCGCAAATATGGGGCTACACCTTC.

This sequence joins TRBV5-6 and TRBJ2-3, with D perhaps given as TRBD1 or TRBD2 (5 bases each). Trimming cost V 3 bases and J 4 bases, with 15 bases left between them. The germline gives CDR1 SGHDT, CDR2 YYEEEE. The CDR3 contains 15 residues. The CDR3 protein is CASSSDNQLADTQYF. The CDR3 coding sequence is TGTGCCAGCAGCTCGGACAACCAACTAGCAGATACGCAGTATTTT.

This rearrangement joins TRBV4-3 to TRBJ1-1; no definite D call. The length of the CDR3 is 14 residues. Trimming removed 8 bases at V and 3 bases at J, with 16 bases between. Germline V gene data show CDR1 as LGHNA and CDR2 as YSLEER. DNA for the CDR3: TGCGCCAGCGGGCAGAGGGAGTGGGACACTGAAGCTTTCTTT. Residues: CASGQREWDTEAFF.

Here the CDR3 DNA reads TGTGCCAGCAGCGTAGCGTCTCGACCAATCGGGTCACCCCTCCACTTT. Translation gives CASSVASRPIGSPLHF. The chain uses TRBV9 and TRBJ1-6; no firm D call. Looked up from germline, CDR1 is SGDLS and CDR2 is YYNGEE. V was pared by 0 bases and J by 10 bases, with 17 bases between. The CDR3 extends over 16 amino acids.

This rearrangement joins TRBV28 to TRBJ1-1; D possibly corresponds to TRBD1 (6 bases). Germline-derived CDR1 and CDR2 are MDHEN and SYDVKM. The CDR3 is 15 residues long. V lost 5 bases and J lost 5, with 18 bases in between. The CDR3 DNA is TGTGCCAGCAGTCCCCGACGAGGGGGGGGGACTGAAGCTTTCTTT. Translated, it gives CASSPRRGGGTEAFF.

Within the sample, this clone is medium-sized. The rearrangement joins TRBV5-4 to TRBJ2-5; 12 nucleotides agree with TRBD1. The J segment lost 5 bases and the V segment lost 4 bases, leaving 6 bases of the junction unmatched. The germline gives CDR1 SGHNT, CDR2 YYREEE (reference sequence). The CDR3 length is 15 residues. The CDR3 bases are TGTGCCAGCAGCCTGGGGACAGGGGGCAGGGAGACCCAGTACTTC. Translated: CASSLGTGGRETQYF.

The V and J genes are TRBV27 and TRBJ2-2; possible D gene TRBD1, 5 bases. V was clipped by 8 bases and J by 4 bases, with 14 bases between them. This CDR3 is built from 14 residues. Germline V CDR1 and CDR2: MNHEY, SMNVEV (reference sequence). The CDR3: CASASIGATGELFF. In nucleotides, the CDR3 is TGTGCCAGCGCATCCATAGGGGCCACCGGGGAGCTGTTTTTT.